Listed here are 19 T cell receptor beta chains from one sample, sequenced in a study of blood T cell repertoires in COVID-19. The data were produced by immunoSEQ multiplex PCR, yet TCRdb's version contains in-frame clones alone and is incomplete. The sample lists 30,000 to 35,000 clones; over 70% were seen once. Sequenced material: peripheral blood. The receptor source for this set is a man older than 75 with acute or convalescent COVID-19.

The chain joins TRBV9 to TRBJ1-5, with 8 bases that match TRBD1. Germline V gene sequence: CDR1 SGDLS, CDR2 YYNGEE. The CDR3 is 15 amino acids. Losses at the gene ends were 3 bases for V and 6 bases for J; bases not matched to a gene: 8. The CDR3 DNA is TGTGCCAGCAGCGCCTCCGGACAGGGTGGTCAGCCCCAGCATTTT. Residues: CASSASGQGGQPQHF.

The V gene is TRBV9, the J gene TRBJ1-1, with a tentative D call TRBD1 (5 bases). Trimming left V 0 bases short and J 3 bases short, with 12 bases between. The CDR3 covers 15 residues. The germline V gene has CDR1 SGDLS and CDR2 YYNGEE. The CDR3 DNA reads TGTGCCAGCAGCGTAGGGCAGGGTTGGGACACTGAAGCTTTCTTT. Translating gives CASSVGQGWDTEAFF.

V gene TRBV5-1 combines with J gene TRBJ2-5; 7 bases are a match to TRBD2. The CDR3 is 15 residues long. CDR1 is SGHRS and CDR2 is YFSETQ in the germline V gene. Trimming removed 0 bases from V and 2 bases from J; junction bases left unmatched: 4. As DNA, the CDR3 is TGCGCCAGCAGCTTGGGAGGCGGGGGACAAGAGACCCAGTACTTC. This translates into CASSLGGGGQETQYF.

The DNA of the CDR3 is TGTGCCAGCAGCCAAGTCGGGATCTACGAGCAGTACTTC. Protein sequence: CASSQVGIYEQYF. The rearrangement joins TRBV3-1 (or the pseudogene TRBV3-2) to TRBJ2-7; D perhaps matches TRBD2 (5 bases). This CDR3 spans 13 amino acids. Germline CDR1 LGHDT, CDR2 YNNKEL (reference sequence). Trimming left V 1 base short and J 3 bases short, with 7 bases between.

This chain joins TRBV3-1 (or the pseudogene TRBV3-2) and TRBJ2-7; 9 bases agree with TRBD2. Germline lookup yields CDR1 LGHDT and CDR2 YNNKEL (reference sequence). The CDR3 contains 19 residues. The junction had 15 bases not matched to a gene; V was cut back by 1 base and J by 2 bases. CDR3 amino acids: CASSQVVAGERRWPYEQYF. The CDR3 DNA sequence: TGTGCCAGCAGCCAAGTCGTAGCGGGAGAAAGAAGGTGGCCCTACGAGCAGTACTTC.

This chain uses TRBV3-1 (or the pseudogene TRBV3-2) with TRBJ2-3, with D hard to call. CDR3 length: 13 residues. Per the germline V gene, CDR1 is LGHDT and CDR2 is YNNKEL (reference sequence). V was clipped by 0 bases and J by 7 bases, with 8 bases between them. The CDR3 DNA follows: TGTGCCAGCAGCCAAGATAATAGTAATACGCAGTATTTT. It is translated as CASSQDNSNTQYF.

The chain is built from TRBV6-2 or TRBV6-3 and TRBJ2-1, with 8 bases matching TRBD2. Unmatched junction bases numbered 12, after V lost 5 bases and J lost 3 bases. From germline, CDR1 is MNHEY and CDR2 SVGEGT. CDR3 length equals 17 residues. The CDR3 DNA sequence: TGTGCCAGCAGTACCAGTCCGGCGGGGGGCCACTACAATGAGCAGTTCTTC. Residues: CASSTSPAGGHYNEQFF.

This chain joins TRBV7-2 and TRBJ1-5; D is perhaps TRBD1 (6 bases). The CDR3 length is 14 residues. Deletions cut 4 bases from V and 6 bases from J, with 13 bases between. Germline V lookup: CDR1 SGHTA, CDR2 FQGNSA. The CDR3 DNA reads as TGTGCCAGCAGCTCAGGACAGCGGGGTCAGCCCCAGCATTTT. Translated, it gives CASSSGQRGQPQHF.

As DNA, the CDR3 is TGTGCCAGCAGCTCTTTTCGAGGCGGTGCCTACAATGAGCAGTTCTTC. Amino acid sequence: CASSSFRGGAYNEQFF. The chain employs TRBV11-2 and TRBJ2-1; no clear D gene. Germline V CDR1 and CDR2: SGHAT, FQNNGV. V lost 4 bases, J lost 2 bases, and 15 bases lay in between. This CDR3 comprises 16 residues.

This clone was seen only a few times. The gene calls are TRBV7-3 and TRBJ2-7, with TRBD1 matching 7 bases. The ends lost 5 bases at V and 3 bases at J; junction bases unmatched: 4. CDR3 length: 13 residues. Germline-derived CDR1 and CDR2 are SGHTA and FQGTGA. The CDR3 protein is CASSLGQIYEQYF. As DNA, the CDR3 is TGTGCCAGCAGCCTGGGACAGATCTACGAGCAGTACTTC.

The J gene is TRBJ2-1, the V gene TRBV5-4, with TRBD1 identical over 9 bases. The J segment lost 5 bases and the V segment lost 3 bases, leaving 6 bases of the junction unmatched. Germline V CDR1 and CDR2: SGHNT, YYREEE (reference sequence). The CDR3 spans 15 residues. CDR3 loop: CASSYGQGPDNEQFF. The CDR3, as DNA: TGTGCCAGCAGCTATGGACAGGGGCCTGACAATGAGCAGTTCTTC.

The CDR3 DNA reads TGTGCCAGCAGCCAGAGTGGAAACACCATATATTTT. Translated, it gives CASSQSGNTIYF. The chain is built from TRBV3-1 (or the pseudogene TRBV3-2) and TRBJ1-3, with D unclear. There are 12 residues in the CDR3. V was clipped by 3 bases and J by 3 bases, with 3 bases between them. Germline assignment: CDR1 LGHDT and CDR2 YNNKEL (reference sequence).

This clone was seen a handful of times. In the same sample, other DNA sequences code for this CDR3. The CDR3 protein is CASSPRTSGTDTQYF. The CDR3 DNA follows: TGTGCCAGCAGCCCCCGAACTAGCGGGACAGATACGCAGTATTTT. V usage is TRBV7-6 and J usage is TRBJ2-3; TRBD2 matches at 9 bases. Germline V gives CDR1 SGHVS, CDR2 FNYEAQ. This CDR3 is built from 15 residues. V shed 5 bases and J 3 bases; nucleotides not matched to a gene: 6.

This chain connects TRBV7-2 to TRBJ2-3, with 8 bases fitting TRBD2. V dropped 5 bases and J dropped 5; count of bases not matched to a gene: 9. CDR1 is SGHTA and CDR2 is FQGNSA in the germline V gene. The CDR3 sequence is 15 residues long. The CDR3 is CASSIVRAGEDTQYF. The CDR3 DNA reads as TGTGCCAGCAGCATCGTTCGAGCGGGGGAAGATACGCAGTATTTT.

Only one count was recorded for this clone. The chain employs TRBV7-8 and TRBJ2-2, with TRBD2 matching over 9 bases. There are 19 residues in the CDR3. V was clipped by 4 bases and J by 0 bases; unmatched bases: 12. Germline CDR1 is SGHVS and CDR2 is FQNEAQ. CDR3 sequence (DNA): TGTGCCAGCAGCTCTCCGAGGAGAGCGGGGGGCCCGAACACCGGGGAGCTGTTTTTT. Protein: CASSSPRRAGGPNTGELFF.

This clone was counted between two and nine times. The chain combines TRBV27 with TRBJ2-2, with a tentative D call TRBD2 (5 bases). Germline assignment: CDR1 MNHEY and CDR2 SMNVEV (reference sequence). The CDR3 runs to 14 residues. The V end lost 1 base, the J end lost 7 bases, and 10 bases lay between the germline ends. CDR3 in DNA: TGTGCCAGCAGTTTATACCGGGATAACGGGGAGCTGTTTTTT. Translated, it gives CASSLYRDNGELFF.

The CDR3 DNA follows: TGTGCCAGTAGTATAAGTGGGACTAGCGGGAGACAAGCCAAAAACATTCAGTACTTC. This codes for CASSISGTSGRQAKNIQYF. V gene TRBV19 combines with J gene TRBJ2-4; 14 bases fit TRBD2. CDR1 is LNHDA and CDR2 is SQIVND in the germline V gene (reference sequence). Losses at the gene ends were 2 bases for V and 0 bases for J; bases not matched to a gene: 6. This CDR3 is 19 amino acids long.

This chain joins TRBV7-3 and TRBJ1-2; D is undetermined. This CDR3 spans 15 amino acids. In germline, CDR1 is SGHTA, CDR2 FQGTGA. V shed 5 bases and J shed 3 bases, with 16 bases lying between them. Here the CDR3 DNA reads TGTGCCAGCAGCCCAGAGGGAGGGCGCTACTATGGCTACACCTTC. Translated, it gives CASSPEGGRYYGYTF.

The chain employs TRBV7-9 and TRBJ1-4, with 7 positions matching TRBD1. The CDR3 totals 19 residues. The ends lost 2 bases at V and 0 bases at J; junction bases unmatched: 12. Germline lookup yields CDR1 SEHNR and CDR2 FQNEAQ (reference sequence). The CDR3 DNA reads as TGTGCCAGCAGCTTACCAAAGGGGACAGCCTTAACAACTAATGAAAAACTGTTTTTT. Its protein is CASSLPKGTALTTNEKLFF. Together with reference TRBV7-9 and TRBJ1-4, the CDR3 gives the full variable domain: DTGVSQNPRHKITKRGQNVTFRCDPISEHNRLYWYRQTLGQGPEFLTYFQNEAQLEKSRLLSDRFSAERPKGSFSTLEIQRTEQGDSAMYLCASSLPKGTALTTNEKLFFGSGTQLSVL.